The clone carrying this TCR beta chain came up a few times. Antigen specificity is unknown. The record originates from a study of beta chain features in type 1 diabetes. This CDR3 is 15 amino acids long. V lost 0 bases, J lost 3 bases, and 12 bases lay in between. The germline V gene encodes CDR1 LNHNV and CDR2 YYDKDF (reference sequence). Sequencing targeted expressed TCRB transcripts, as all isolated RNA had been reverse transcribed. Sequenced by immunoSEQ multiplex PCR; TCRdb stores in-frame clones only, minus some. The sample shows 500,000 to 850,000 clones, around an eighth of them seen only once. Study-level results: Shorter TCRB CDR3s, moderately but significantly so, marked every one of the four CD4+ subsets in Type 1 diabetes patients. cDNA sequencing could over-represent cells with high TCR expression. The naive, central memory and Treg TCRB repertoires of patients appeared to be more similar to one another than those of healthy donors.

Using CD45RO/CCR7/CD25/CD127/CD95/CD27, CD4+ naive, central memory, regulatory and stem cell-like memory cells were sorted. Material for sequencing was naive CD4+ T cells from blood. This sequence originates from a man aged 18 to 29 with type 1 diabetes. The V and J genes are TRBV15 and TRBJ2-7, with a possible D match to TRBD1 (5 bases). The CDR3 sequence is CATSRDSSDSYEQYF. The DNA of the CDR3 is TGTGCCACCAGCAGAGATAGCAGTGACAGCTACGAGCAGTACTTC.